This T cell receptor (beta chain) was documented in a study of CD8 T cells in ankylosing spondylitis. This clonotype has only a few counts. What it binds is unknown. TCR beta libraries were made by quantitative 5'-RACE with molecular barcodes. A single record per CDR3 protein comes from TCRdb applying MiXCR to the 5' RACE reads. The table lists about 160,000 distinct CDR3 sequences, 9.8% of them singletons. The study's findings and limits: Reactive arthritis synovial fluid and blood were previously reported to contain some motif variants.

V dropped 11 bases and J dropped 2; count of bases not matched to a gene: 9. The CDR3 is 14 residues long. Sequenced input: blood, either unsorted or a sorted T cell fraction (not recorded which). The receptor was isolated from a female donor with ankylosing spondylitis or in good health (not recorded which). The chain links TRBV12-3 or TRBV12-4 to TRBJ2-1, with 7 bases that match TRBD2. CDR3 region: CAPGAGETYNEQFF. The CDR3 DNA reads as TGTGCCCCCGGCGCGGGAGAAACCTACAATGAGCAGTTCTTC.